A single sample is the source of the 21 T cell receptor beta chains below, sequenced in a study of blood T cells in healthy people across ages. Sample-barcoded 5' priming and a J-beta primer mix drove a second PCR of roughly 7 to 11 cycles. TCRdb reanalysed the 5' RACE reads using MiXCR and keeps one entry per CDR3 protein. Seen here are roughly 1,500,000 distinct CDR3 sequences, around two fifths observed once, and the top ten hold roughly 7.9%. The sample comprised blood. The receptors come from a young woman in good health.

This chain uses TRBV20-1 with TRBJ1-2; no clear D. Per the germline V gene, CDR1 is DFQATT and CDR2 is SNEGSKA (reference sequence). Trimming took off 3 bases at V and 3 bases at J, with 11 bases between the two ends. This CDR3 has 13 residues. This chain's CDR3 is CSASSQQDYGYTF. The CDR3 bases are TGCAGTGCTAGTAGTCAGCAAGACTATGGCTACACCTTC.

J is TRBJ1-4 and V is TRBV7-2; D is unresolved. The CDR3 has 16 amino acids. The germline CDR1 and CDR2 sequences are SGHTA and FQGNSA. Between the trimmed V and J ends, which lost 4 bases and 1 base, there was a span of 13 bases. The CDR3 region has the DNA TGTGCCAGCAGCTCCACAATAGGCAAAACTAATGAAAAACTGTTTTTT. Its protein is CASSSTIGKTNEKLFF.

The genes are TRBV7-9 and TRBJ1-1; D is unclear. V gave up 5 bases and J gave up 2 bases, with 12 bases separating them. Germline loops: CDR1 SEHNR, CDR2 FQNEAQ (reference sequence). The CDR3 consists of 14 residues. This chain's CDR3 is CASSNYQSNTEAFF. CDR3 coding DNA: TGTGCCAGCAGCAACTATCAGTCAAACACTGAAGCTTTCTTT.

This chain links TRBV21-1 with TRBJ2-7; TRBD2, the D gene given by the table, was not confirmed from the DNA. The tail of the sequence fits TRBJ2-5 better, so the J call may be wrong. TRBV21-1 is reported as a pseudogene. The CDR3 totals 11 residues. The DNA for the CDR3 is TGTGCCACAGCGGGCCGCGAGACCCAGTACTTC. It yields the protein CATAGRETQYF.

As DNA, the CDR3 is TGTGCCAGCAGCTTAGGGGGTGAAAGGCAGTACTTC. As protein: CASSLGGERQYF. The chain has TRBV7-9 and TRBJ2-7, with no clear D. V was pared by 1 base and J by 9 bases, with 10 bases between. From germline, CDR1 is SEHNR and CDR2 FQNEAQ (reference sequence). CDR3 length equals 12 residues. The full variable domain, in which reference TRBV7-9 and TRBJ2-7 provide the parts outside the CDR3, is DTGVSQNPRHKITKRGQNVTFRCDPISEHNRLYWYRQTLGQGPEFLTYFQNEAQLEKSRLLSDRFSAERPKGSFSTLEIQRTEQGDSAMYLCASSLGGERQYFGPGTRLTVT.

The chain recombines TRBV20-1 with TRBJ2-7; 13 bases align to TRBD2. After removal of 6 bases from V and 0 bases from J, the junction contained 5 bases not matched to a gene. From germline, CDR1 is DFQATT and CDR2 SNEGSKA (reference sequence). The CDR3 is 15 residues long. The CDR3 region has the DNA TGCAGTGCCGGGACTAGCGGGGTCAGCTCCTACGAGCAGTACTTC. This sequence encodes CSAGTSGVSSYEQYF.

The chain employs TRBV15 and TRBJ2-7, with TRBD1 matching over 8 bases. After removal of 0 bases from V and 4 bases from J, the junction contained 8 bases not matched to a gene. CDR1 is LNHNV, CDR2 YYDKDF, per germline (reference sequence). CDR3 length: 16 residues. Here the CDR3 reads CATSREVSGQGYEQYF. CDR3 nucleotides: TGTGCCACCAGCAGAGAAGTGAGCGGACAGGGATACGAGCAGTACTTC.

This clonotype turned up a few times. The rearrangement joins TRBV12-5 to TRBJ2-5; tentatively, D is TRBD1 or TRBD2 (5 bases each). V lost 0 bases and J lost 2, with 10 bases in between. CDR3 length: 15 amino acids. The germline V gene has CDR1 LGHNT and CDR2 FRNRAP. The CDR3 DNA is TGTGCTAGTGGTTTGGTACTAGGACAACAAGAGACCCAGTACTTC. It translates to CASGLVLGQQETQYF.

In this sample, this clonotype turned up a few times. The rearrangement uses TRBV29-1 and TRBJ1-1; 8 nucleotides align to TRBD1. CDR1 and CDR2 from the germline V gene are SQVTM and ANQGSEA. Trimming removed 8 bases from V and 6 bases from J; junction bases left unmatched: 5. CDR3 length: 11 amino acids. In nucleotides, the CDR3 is TGCAGCCCCGGACAGGGTTCTGAAGCTTTCTTT. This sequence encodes CSPGQGSEAFF.

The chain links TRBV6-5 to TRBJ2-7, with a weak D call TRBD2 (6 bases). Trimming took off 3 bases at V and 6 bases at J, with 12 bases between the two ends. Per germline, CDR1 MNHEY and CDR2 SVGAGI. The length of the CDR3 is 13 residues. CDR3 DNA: TGTGCCAGCAGTTATACGACTAGTAGCGAGCAGTACTTC. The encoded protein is CASSYTTSSEQYF.

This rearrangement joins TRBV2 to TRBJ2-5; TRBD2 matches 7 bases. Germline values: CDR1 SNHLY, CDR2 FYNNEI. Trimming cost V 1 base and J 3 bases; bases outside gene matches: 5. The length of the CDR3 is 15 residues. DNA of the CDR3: TGTGCCAGCAGTGAAGGGACTAGTTCGGAAGAGACCCAGTACTTC. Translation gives CASSEGTSSEETQYF.

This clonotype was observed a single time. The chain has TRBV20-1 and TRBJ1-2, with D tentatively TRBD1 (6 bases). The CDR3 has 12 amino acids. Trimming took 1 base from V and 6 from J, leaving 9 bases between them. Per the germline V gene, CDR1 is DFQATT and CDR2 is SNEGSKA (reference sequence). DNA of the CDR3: TGCAGTGCTAGAGCAGGGGTGGATGGCTACACCTTC. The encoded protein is CSARAGVDGYTF.

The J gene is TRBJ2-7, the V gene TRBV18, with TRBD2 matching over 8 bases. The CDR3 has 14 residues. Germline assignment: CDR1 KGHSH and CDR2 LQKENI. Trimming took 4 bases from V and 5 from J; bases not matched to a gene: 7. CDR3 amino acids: CASSRGTSSHEQYF. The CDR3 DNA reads TGTGCCAGCTCACGCGGGACTAGTAGCCACGAGCAGTACTTC.

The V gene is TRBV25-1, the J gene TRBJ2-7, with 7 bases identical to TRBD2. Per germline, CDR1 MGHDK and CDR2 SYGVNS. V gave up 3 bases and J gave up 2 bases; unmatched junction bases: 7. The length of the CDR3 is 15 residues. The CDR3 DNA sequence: TGTGCCAGCAGTGATTATAGCGGGCATACCTACGAGCAGTACTTC. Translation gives CASSDYSGHTYEQYF.

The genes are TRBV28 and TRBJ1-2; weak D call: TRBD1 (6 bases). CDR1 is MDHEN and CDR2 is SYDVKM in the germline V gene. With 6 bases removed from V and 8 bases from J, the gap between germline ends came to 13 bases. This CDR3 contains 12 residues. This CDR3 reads CASSFEGVGYTF. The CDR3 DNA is TGTGCCAGCAGCTTTGAGGGGGTCGGCTACACCTTC.

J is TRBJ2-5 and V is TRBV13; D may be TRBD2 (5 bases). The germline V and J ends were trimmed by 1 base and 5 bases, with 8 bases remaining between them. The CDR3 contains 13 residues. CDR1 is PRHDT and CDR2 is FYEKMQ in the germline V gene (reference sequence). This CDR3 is CASSLERMETQYF. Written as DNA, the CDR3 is TGTGCCAGCAGCTTAGAGCGGATGGAGACCCAGTACTTC. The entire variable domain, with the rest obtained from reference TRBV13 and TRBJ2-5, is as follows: AAGVIQSPRHLIKEKRETATLKCYPIPRHDTVYWYQQGPGQDPQFLISFYEKMQSDKGSIPDRFSAQQFSDYHSELNMSSLELGDSALYFCASSLERMETQYFGPGTRLLVL.

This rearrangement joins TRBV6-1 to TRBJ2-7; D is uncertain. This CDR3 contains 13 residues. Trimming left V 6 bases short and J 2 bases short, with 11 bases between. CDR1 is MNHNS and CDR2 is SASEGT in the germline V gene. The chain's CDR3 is CASRQIAPYEQYF. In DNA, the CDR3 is TGTGCCAGCAGACAGATAGCTCCCTACGAGCAGTACTTC.

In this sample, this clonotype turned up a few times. CDR3 DNA: TGTGCCAGCAGCCATCCTGTTTACGAGCAGTACTTC. Translated: CASSHPVYEQYF. This chain uses TRBV3-1 with TRBJ2-7, with D uncertain. The ends were cut back, 3 bases at V and 4 bases at J, with 7 bases in the middle. Germline-derived CDR1 and CDR2 are LGHDT and YNNKEL (reference sequence). The CDR3 consists of 12 residues.

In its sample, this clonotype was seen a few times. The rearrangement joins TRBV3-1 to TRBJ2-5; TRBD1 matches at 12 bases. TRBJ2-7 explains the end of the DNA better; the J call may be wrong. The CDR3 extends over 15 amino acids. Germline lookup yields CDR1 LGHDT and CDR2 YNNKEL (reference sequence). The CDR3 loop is CASRKTGTGGHEQYF. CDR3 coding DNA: TGTGCCAGCAGAAAAACGGGGACAGGGGGCCACGAGCAGTACTTC.

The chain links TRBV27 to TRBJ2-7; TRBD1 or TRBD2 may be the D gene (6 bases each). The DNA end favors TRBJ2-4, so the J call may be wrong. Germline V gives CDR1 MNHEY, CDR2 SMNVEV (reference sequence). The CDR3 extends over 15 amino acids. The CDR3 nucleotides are TGTGCCAGCAGTTTAACAGGGAGCGCGGGGAACATTCAGTACTTC. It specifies CASSLTGSAGNIQYF.

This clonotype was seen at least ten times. CDR3 residues: CSALDRDTQYF. The CDR3 nucleotides read TGCAGCGCCCTTGACCGAGATACGCAGTATTTT. The rearrangement joins TRBV29-1 to TRBJ2-3; no clear D. V lost 7 bases to trimming and J lost 5 bases, with 10 bases between them. Germline V gene data show CDR1 as SQVTM and CDR2 as ANQGSEA. This CDR3 has 11 residues.